This record looks at one T cell receptor beta chain sequence and its context. Trimming took 3 bases from V and 0 from J, leaving 15 bases between them. The germline CDR1 and CDR2 sequences are SGHTA and FQGNSA. The CDR3 covers 18 residues. The data are from a study of blood T cell repertoires in COVID-19. Study-level information: Collection of acute and convalescent COVID-19 samples took place in the United States, Italy and Spain. PBMCs, B-cell-depleted T cells, or T cells provided the cDNA or gDNA that made up the material.

This table comes from immunoSEQ multiplex PCR, and its TCRdb copy is limited to in-frame clones, with some not included. The sample contains approximately 300,000 clones, 85% to 90% of which appear only once. The gene calls are TRBV7-2 and TRBJ2-6; tentatively, D is TRBD1 (6 bases). Sequencing used peripheral blood. This receptor was taken from a woman aged 50 to 60 with active or convalescent COVID-19. DNA for the CDR3: TGTGCCAGCAGCTTTAAGAGGGCAGGGGACTCTGGGGCCAACGTCCTGACTTTC. Translated: CASSFKRAGDSGANVLTF. Drawing the rest from reference TRBV7-2 and TRBJ2-6, the complete variable domain is GAGVSQSPSNKVTEKGKDVELRCDPISGHTALYWYRQSLGQGLEFLIYFQGNSAPDKSGLPSDRFSAERTGGSVSTLTIQRTQQEDSAVYLCASSFKRAGDSGANVLTFGAGSRLTVL.